A selection of T cell receptor beta chains follows, all from one sample in a study of blood T cell repertoires in COVID-19. Profiling relied on immunoSEQ multiplex PCR, and the TCRdb table lists in-frame clones only, not all of them. The table includes roughly 59,000 clones, 60% to 80% detected once. Sequencing input: peripheral blood. The receptors were gathered from a man aged 80 or over with acute or convalescent COVID-19. Both conserved end residues are trimmed from each CDR3. Clone size is not always given. Where it is, it says once, few, many or a class for expanded clones.

clone_size j_call v_call cdr3_aa
NA TRBJ1-5 TRBV2 ASRRQGQPQH
NA TRBJ2-1 TRBV11-3 ASSLSRGRAEQF
NA TRBJ1-1 TRBV7-9 ASSLRENSEAF
NA TRBJ2-1 TRBV5-4 ASSPRLAGGNEQF
NA TRBJ2-3 TRBV7-2 ASSLNAGPSTDTQY
NA TRBJ2-4 TRBV25-1 ASSDAGVAKNIQY
NA TRBJ1-2 TRBV18 ASSEGPQGTYGYT
NA TRBJ2-2 TRBV5-5 ASSSQGGAGELF
NA TRBJ1-4 TRBV10-3 AISESSTVWEKLF
NA TRBJ2-3 TRBV7-2 ASSLGLAGAHTDTQY
NA TRBJ1-2 TRBV5-1 ASSLEGDYGYT
NA TRBJ2-5 TRBV6-5 ASSYILAAIETQY
NA TRBJ1-3 TRBV27 ASSLSTGNTIY
NA TRBJ1-1 TRBV11-3 ASSYLQGANTEAF
NA TRBJ2-7 TRBV2 ASSGETSGEDD
NA TRBJ1-3 TRBV28 ASITGGAGNTIY
once TRBJ1-5 TRBV24-1 ATSDSSYQPQH
NA TRBJ1-2 TRBV5-6 ASSLWPPAYGYT
NA TRBJ2-6 TRBV28 ASRDTSGANVLT
NA TRBJ1-1 TRBV10-3 AISEGGQRYTEAF
NA TRBJ1-5 TRBV18 ASSINSGEQPQH
NA TRBJ2-3 TRBV28 ASSSDDRGGTDTQY
NA TRBJ2-1 TRBV3-1/TRBV3-2 ASSLMGTVPYNEQF
NA TRBJ2-2 TRBV29-1 SVRDFSATNTGELF
NA TRBJ2-7 TRBV5-1 ASGPAGSYEQY
few TRBJ2-7 TRBV30 AWSPLDPQGELNSPYEQY
NA TRBJ1-5 TRBV6-2/TRBV6-3 ASSPLNSAGEGWQPQH
NA TRBJ2-7 TRBV25-1 ASSEETHKPYEQY
once TRBJ1-1 TRBV6-5 ASSRPGTGVKAF
NA TRBJ2-1 TRBV9 ASSVDDDRGAGF
NA TRBJ1-1 TRBV6-5 ATRGNMNTEAF
few TRBJ1-1 TRBV6-5 ASSYSLSQGRAEAF
NA TRBJ1-4 TRBV6-5 ASSYSGSGVGEKLF
NA TRBJ1-1 TRBV6-1 ASSEVLGTGGLAEAF
NA TRBJ2-1 TRBV7-2 ASSALVASVANEQF
NA TRBJ1-5 TRBV3-1/TRBV3-2 ASSQGVSNQPQH
NA TRBJ2-5 TRBV18 ASFRGEGETQY
NA TRBJ1-5 TRBV5-8 ASSLGDRRHQPQH
NA TRBJ2-7 TRBV6-5 ASSSPPTGRPEQY
NA TRBJ1-1 TRBV14 ASALTGVRAF
NA TRBJ2-5 TRBV19 ASSAPASGIQETQY
NA TRBJ1-4 TRBV5-1 ASSLDGATNEKLF
once TRBJ2-7 TRBV6-5 ASSYPPAHEQY
NA TRBJ1-3 TRBV5-8 ASSGENRFLGLNSGNTIY
NA TRBJ1-1 TRBV19 ASSIFVAGGVHTEAF
NA TRBJ1-2 TRBV6-5 ASSSDGVYGYT
once TRBJ1-2 TRBV2 ASNGQGIYGYT
NA TRBJ1-6 TRBV9 ASSREGNSPLH
NA TRBJ2-7 TRBV24-1 ATSDNGAGGTYEQY
NA TRBJ2-7 TRBV29-1 SVQGDIGHEQY
few TRBJ2-2 TRBV3-1/TRBV3-2 ASSQQTSIAGELF
NA TRBJ2-3 TRBV3-1/TRBV3-2 ASSLQGDTQY
NA TRBJ2-7 TRBV29-1 SVTNRGLTYEQY
NA TRBJ2-7 TRBV20-1 SASKGGDLLEQY
NA TRBJ2-1 TRBV11-3 ASSLGGGYNEQF